Listed below are T cell receptor beta chains from one sample, sequenced in a study of blood T cell repertoires in COVID-19. Data came from immunoSEQ multiplex PCR; TCRdb stores just in-frame clones and leaves some out. Of approximately 100,000 clones in the sample, roughly 91% are singletons; the top ten hold roughly 19%. Sequencing input: peripheral blood. The receptor set was obtained from a human donor with acute or convalescent COVID-19. The donor label of this sample is uncertain. Both conserved end residues are part of each CDR3. D genes are given only for firm matches. Not all rows give a size; the values are once, few, many and, for expanded clones, a class.

abundance: few; v_gene: TRBV9; j_gene: TRBJ2-3; d_gene: -; CDR3aa: CASSPRDFHTDTQYF; CDR3nt: TGTGCCAGCAGCCCTAGGGACTTCCACACAGATACGCAGTATTTT
abundance: once; v_gene: TRBV7-9; j_gene: TRBJ1-5; d_gene: -; CDR3aa: CASSLDGGGNQPQHF; CDR3nt: TGTGCCAGCAGCTTAGACGGGGGTGGTAATCAGCCCCAGCATTTT
abundance: -; v_gene: TRBV10-3; j_gene: TRBJ2-7; d_gene: -; CDR3aa: CAISEPSVSYEQYF; CDR3nt: TGTGCCATCAGTGAGCCAAGCGTCTCCTACGAGCAGTACTTC
abundance: -; v_gene: TRBV7-9; j_gene: TRBJ1-1; d_gene: -; CDR3aa: CASSLTGNTEAFF; CDR3nt: TGTGCCAGCAGCTTAACCGGGAACACTGAAGCTTTCTTT
abundance: -; v_gene: TRBV6-4; j_gene: TRBJ1-1; d_gene: -; CDR3aa: CASSGALRATEAFF; CDR3nt: TGTGCCAGCAGTGGCGCGCTGCGGGCTACTGAAGCTTTCTTT
abundance: few; v_gene: TRBV5-1; j_gene: TRBJ2-7; d_gene: TRBD1; CDR3aa: CASTRDSTSYEQYF; CDR3nt: TGCGCCAGCACTAGGGACAGCACCTCCTACGAGCAGTACTTC
abundance: once; v_gene: TRBV4-1; j_gene: TRBJ2-3; d_gene: -; CDR3aa: CASSQTSGRGNTDTQYF; CDR3nt: TGCGCCAGCAGCCAAACTTCTGGGCGGGGTAACACAGATACGCAGTATTTT
abundance: once; v_gene: TRBV14; j_gene: TRBJ1-4; d_gene: -; CDR3aa: CASSQLYGRNEKLFF; CDR3nt: TGTGCCAGCAGCCAACTCTACGGGAGAAATGAAAAACTGTTTTTT
abundance: -; v_gene: TRBV7-2; j_gene: TRBJ1-1; d_gene: -; CDR3aa: CASTLGMNTEAFF; CDR3nt: TGTGCCAGCACCTTAGGTATGAACACTGAAGCTTTCTTT
abundance: -; v_gene: TRBV9; j_gene: TRBJ2-4; d_gene: -; CDR3aa: CASSVANWGLQYF; CDR3nt: TGTGCCAGCAGCGTAGCAAACTGGGGCTTACAGTACTTC
abundance: -; v_gene: TRBV19; j_gene: TRBJ1-2; d_gene: -; CDR3aa: CASYSAGSRGYTF; CDR3nt: TGTGCCTCCTACTCCGCAGGGTCCCGTGGCTACACCTTC
abundance: once; v_gene: TRBV5-1; j_gene: TRBJ2-7; d_gene: TRBD1; CDR3aa: CASSGQGNYEQYF; CDR3nt: TGCGCCAGCAGCGGACAGGGGAATTACGAGCAGTACTTC
abundance: -; v_gene: TRBV7-8; j_gene: TRBJ2-3; d_gene: TRBD1; CDR3aa: CASSPFRGRGTDTQYF; CDR3nt: TGTGCCAGCAGCCCGTTCAGGGGGCGCGGCACAGATACGCAGTATTTT
abundance: -; v_gene: TRBV7-2; j_gene: TRBJ2-5; d_gene: TRBD1; CDR3aa: CASSLDGTGGETQYF; CDR3nt: TGTGCCAGCAGCTTAGATGGCACAGGGGGAGAGACCCAGTACTTC
abundance: few; v_gene: TRBV21-1; j_gene: TRBJ1-6; d_gene: -; CDR3aa: CASSKGGGNEYNSPLHF; CDR3nt: TGTGCCAGCAGCAAAGGAGGGGGCAACGAGTATAATTCACCCCTCCACTTT
abundance: -; v_gene: TRBV5-1; j_gene: TRBJ1-1; d_gene: TRBD1; CDR3aa: CASSPDRVETEAFF; CDR3nt: TGCGCCAGCAGCCCGGACAGGGTAGAGACTGAAGCTTTCTTT
abundance: once; v_gene: TRBV29-1; j_gene: TRBJ2-3; d_gene: -; CDR3aa: CSVALTDTQYF; CDR3nt: TGCAGCGTTGCCCTCACAGATACGCAGTATTTT
abundance: -; v_gene: TRBV7-2; j_gene: TRBJ1-3; d_gene: -; CDR3aa: CASSPRIGNTIYF; CDR3nt: TGTGCCAGCAGCCCCAGAATTGGAAACACCATATATTTT
abundance: -; v_gene: TRBV19; j_gene: TRBJ1-1; d_gene: TRBD1; CDR3aa: CASGDRGRTEAFF; CDR3nt: TGTGCCAGTGGGGACAGGGGGAGGACTGAAGCTTTCTTT
abundance: -; v_gene: TRBV18; j_gene: TRBJ2-2; d_gene: TRBD1; CDR3aa: CASSPPGQGTGELFF; CDR3nt: TGTGCCAGCTCACCACCAGGACAGGGGACCGGGGAGCTGTTTTTT
abundance: -; v_gene: TRBV3-1/TRBV3-2; j_gene: TRBJ2-7; d_gene: -; CDR3aa: CASSLETGIDEQYF; CDR3nt: TGTGCCAGCAGCCTTGAGACAGGTATTGACGAGCAGTACTTC
abundance: -; v_gene: TRBV6-5; j_gene: TRBJ2-3; d_gene: -; CDR3aa: CASRVTDTDTQYF; CDR3nt: TGTGCCAGCAGGGTTACTGACACAGATACGCAGTATTTT
abundance: few; v_gene: TRBV28; j_gene: TRBJ2-5; d_gene: TRBD2; CDR3aa: CASSPRRGEVRETQYF; CDR3nt: TGTGCCAGCAGTCCCCGGCGGGGGGAGGTTCGGGAGACCCAGTACTTC
abundance: -; v_gene: TRBV6-2/TRBV6-3; j_gene: TRBJ1-4; d_gene: -; CDR3aa: CASSRKDKWEKLFF; CDR3nt: TGTGCCAGCAGTCGAAAGGACAAATGGGAAAAACTGTTTTTT
abundance: -; v_gene: TRBV28; j_gene: TRBJ1-2; d_gene: -; CDR3aa: CASMQGPYGYTF; CDR3nt: TGTGCCAGCATGCAGGGCCCCTATGGCTACACCTTC
abundance: -; v_gene: TRBV6-2/TRBV6-3; j_gene: TRBJ1-6; d_gene: -; CDR3aa: CASSYEGPSPLHF; CDR3nt: TGTGCCAGCAGTTACGAGGGTCCGTCACCCCTCCACTTT
abundance: once; v_gene: TRBV7-6; j_gene: TRBJ2-6; d_gene: TRBD1; CDR3aa: CASSLHLLTGIRANVLTF; CDR3nt: TGTGCCAGCAGCCTACATCTCCTGACAGGGATACGGGCCAACGTCCTGACTTTC
abundance: -; v_gene: TRBV4-1; j_gene: TRBJ1-4; d_gene: TRBD1; CDR3aa: CASSQDPSGQGMRKLFF; CDR3nt: TGCGCCAGCAGCCAAGATCCTTCGGGACAGGGCATGAGAAAACTGTTTTTT
abundance: -; v_gene: TRBV7-2; j_gene: TRBJ2-5; d_gene: TRBD1; CDR3aa: CASSYFGTGNQETQYF; CDR3nt: TGTGCCAGCAGCTACTTCGGGACAGGGAATCAAGAGACCCAGTACTTC
abundance: -; v_gene: TRBV6-2/TRBV6-3; j_gene: TRBJ1-2; d_gene: TRBD1; CDR3aa: CASSYPTGENYGYTF; CDR3nt: TGTGCCAGCAGTTACCCAACAGGGGAGAACTATGGCTACACCTTC
abundance: -; v_gene: TRBV7-2; j_gene: TRBJ1-2; d_gene: TRBD1; CDR3aa: CASSLALGGSGYTF; CDR3nt: TGTGCCAGCAGCTTAGCGCTAGGGGGCTCTGGCTACACCTTC
abundance: once; v_gene: TRBV4-2; j_gene: TRBJ1-2; d_gene: TRBD1; CDR3aa: CASSQAGQDVNYGYTF; CDR3nt: TGTGCCAGCAGCCAAGCCGGACAGGACGTTAACTATGGCTACACCTTC
abundance: -; v_gene: TRBV30; j_gene: TRBJ2-7; d_gene: TRBD2; CDR3aa: CAWSPSWTSGRVTYEQYF; CDR3nt: TGTGCCTGGAGTCCTTCCTGGACTAGCGGGAGGGTTACCTACGAGCAGTACTTC
abundance: -; v_gene: TRBV3-1/TRBV3-2; j_gene: TRBJ1-1; d_gene: -; CDR3aa: CASSQQVMVQAPTEAFF; CDR3nt: TGTGCCAGCAGCCAACAGGTTATGGTGCAGGCTCCCACTGAAGCTTTCTTT
abundance: -; v_gene: TRBV7-9; j_gene: TRBJ1-5; d_gene: TRBD1; CDR3aa: CASSHGQVNQPQHF; CDR3nt: TGTGCCAGCAGTCATGGACAGGTAAATCAGCCCCAGCATTTT
abundance: -; v_gene: TRBV4-3; j_gene: TRBJ1-4; d_gene: TRBD1; CDR3aa: CASSRRDRGNQRGNEKLFF; CDR3nt: TGCGCCAGCAGCAGAAGGGACAGGGGCAACCAACGGGGAAATGAAAAACTGTTTTTT
abundance: -; v_gene: TRBV4-2; j_gene: TRBJ1-2; d_gene: TRBD1; CDR3aa: CASSHSGQGYGYTF; CDR3nt: TGTGCCAGCAGCCATTCGGGACAGGGCTATGGCTACACCTTC
abundance: -; v_gene: TRBV5-1; j_gene: TRBJ2-3; d_gene: TRBD2; CDR3aa: CASSRSGGTDTQYF; CDR3nt: TGCGCCAGCAGCAGAAGCGGGGGCACAGATACGCAGTATTTT
abundance: -; v_gene: TRBV4-1; j_gene: TRBJ1-4; d_gene: -; CDR3aa: CASSHGMANEKLFF; CDR3nt: TGCGCCAGCAGCCACGGGATGGCTAATGAAAAACTGTTTTTT
abundance: -; v_gene: TRBV15; j_gene: TRBJ2-7; d_gene: -; CDR3aa: CATSGGLDYEQYF; CDR3nt: TGTGCCACCAGCGGAGGACTGGACTACGAGCAGTACTTC
abundance: -; v_gene: TRBV9; j_gene: TRBJ2-3; d_gene: -; CDR3aa: CASSITPGVEDTQYF; CDR3nt: TGTGCCAGCAGCATAACCCCGGGGGTTGAAGATACGCAGTATTTT
abundance: -; v_gene: TRBV21-1; j_gene: TRBJ2-4; d_gene: -; CDR3aa: CASSKEGGRDIQYF; CDR3nt: TGTGCCAGCAGCAAAGAAGGGGGCAGGGACATTCAGTACTTC
abundance: -; v_gene: TRBV28; j_gene: TRBJ1-5; d_gene: TRBD1; CDR3aa: CASSTPGTGGRGPQHF; CDR3nt: TGTGCCAGCAGTACCCCCGGGACAGGGGGCAGAGGGCCCCAGCATTTT
abundance: -; v_gene: TRBV9; j_gene: TRBJ2-5; d_gene: -; CDR3aa: CASSVASQETQYF; CDR3nt: TGTGCCAGCAGCGTAGCTAGCCAAGAGACCCAGTACTTC
abundance: -; v_gene: TRBV6-6; j_gene: TRBJ1-6; d_gene: -; CDR3aa: CASRETPRGVDSPLHF; CDR3nt: TGTGCCAGCAGAGAGACCCCCCGGGGAGTGGATTCACCCCTCCACTTT
abundance: -; v_gene: TRBV4-2; j_gene: TRBJ2-3; d_gene: TRBD2; CDR3aa: CASSQDSSGSSVVDTQYF; CDR3nt: TGTGCCAGCAGCCAAGATTCTAGCGGGAGTTCCGTCGTCGATACGCAGTATTTT
abundance: -; v_gene: TRBV5-5; j_gene: TRBJ2-7; d_gene: -; CDR3aa: CASTTLGGSYEQYF; CDR3nt: TGTGCCAGCACCACCCTGGGGGGCTCCTACGAGCAGTACTTC
abundance: -; v_gene: TRBV28; j_gene: TRBJ1-1; d_gene: -; CDR3aa: CASLNPAGYRGTEAFF; CDR3nt: TGTGCCAGCCTGAATCCGGCAGGGTATCGCGGCACTGAAGCTTTCTTT
abundance: -; v_gene: TRBV19; j_gene: TRBJ2-1; d_gene: -; CDR3aa: CASMGLYNEQFF; CDR3nt: TGTGCCAGTATGGGACTCTACAATGAGCAGTTCTTC
abundance: -; v_gene: TRBV7-2; j_gene: TRBJ1-5; d_gene: -; CDR3aa: CASSQNSNQPQHF; CDR3nt: TGTGCCAGCAGCCAAAATAGCAATCAGCCCCAGCATTTT
abundance: -; v_gene: TRBV5-6; j_gene: TRBJ1-2; d_gene: -; CDR3aa: CASSLGSTRGYGYTF; CDR3nt: TGTGCCAGCAGCTTAGGGTCAACCCGGGGCTATGGCTACACCTTC
abundance: -; v_gene: TRBV4-3; j_gene: TRBJ2-1; d_gene: -; CDR3aa: CASSQSGLTSNEQFF; CDR3nt: TGCGCCAGCAGCCAGAGCGGTCTCACCTCCAATGAGCAGTTCTTC
abundance: -; v_gene: TRBV6-5; j_gene: TRBJ2-1; d_gene: TRBD1; CDR3aa: CASSSRTGGNEQFF; CDR3nt: TGTGCCAGCAGTTCTCGGACAGGGGGCAATGAGCAGTTCTTC
abundance: -; v_gene: TRBV18; j_gene: TRBJ2-4; d_gene: TRBD1; CDR3aa: CASSPSRRTGEGAKNIQYF; CDR3nt: TGTGCCAGCTCGCCTTCACGACGGACAGGGGAAGGGGCCAAAAACATTCAGTACTTC
abundance: -; v_gene: TRBV13; j_gene: TRBJ2-7; d_gene: -; CDR3aa: CASSLAGVTYEQYF; CDR3nt: TGTGCCAGCAGCTTAGCGGGTGTTACCTACGAGCAGTACTTC
abundance: -; v_gene: TRBV2; j_gene: TRBJ1-4; d_gene: TRBD1; CDR3aa: CASSGLTGDEKLFF; CDR3nt: TGTGCCAGCAGTGGTCTTACAGGGGACGAAAAACTGTTTTTT
abundance: -; v_gene: TRBV6-5; j_gene: TRBJ2-3; d_gene: TRBD2; CDR3aa: CASRLAGTVRDTQYF; CDR3nt: TGTGCCAGCAGACTAGCGGGAACGGTCAGAGATACGCAGTATTTT
abundance: once; v_gene: TRBV4-1; j_gene: TRBJ1-4; d_gene: -; CDR3aa: CASSQQLGQFNEKLFF; CDR3nt: TGCGCCAGCAGCCAACAGCTAGGACAGTTTAATGAAAAACTGTTTTTT
abundance: -; v_gene: TRBV7-3; j_gene: TRBJ1-4; d_gene: -; CDR3aa: CASSLRQAQATNEKLFF; CDR3nt: TGTGCCAGCAGCTTAAGACAGGCCCAGGCGACTAATGAAAAACTGTTTTTT